The present entry profiles one T cell receptor beta chain with its context. It has no known antigen specificity. No base quality information exists; no much larger clone differs at one position. The sample is drawn from a study of brain T cells in children with intractable seizures (dated by TCRdb to the early 2020s). Background on the whole study: Resected brain tissue from 53 pediatric epilepsy surgery cases was initially screened for immune gene transcripts with a NanoString immunology panel. Of the approximately twelve selected surgery cases, pre-surgery blood was also sequenced for eight, so four had brain tissue only.

The immunoSEQ assay was used to generate TCR beta chain sequences from genomic DNA. In the source study's methods: CDR3 sequences not starting with the conserved framework cysteine at position 104 were manually removed. To get clonality, the normalized Shannon's Diversity Index was subtracted from one, giving values from 0 (maximal diversity) to 1 (oligoclonal). Chi-squared comparison-of-proportions tests assessed whether the same CDR3 differed in frequency between samples, such as brain versus blood. Public clonotypes were identified through searches of immuneACCESS, and similarity to known antiviral clonotypes was evaluated with the VDJdb browser. TCRdb retrieved this table from immuneACCESS and kept in-frame rearrangements only. Not all clones are present; in checked studies, unresolved V genes account for under half, and no reason is known for the remainder. V and J calls plus clone size are reproduced from that table; the DNA served to infer D and trimming. Here the sample has a few hundred thousand clones; roughly 93% occur a single time. The ten most abundant clones make up 5% to 7% of the sample.

What the time point label conveys for this sample: blood from clinic visit 5 months post-surgery; TSC patient then seizure free. The surgery cases that showed the highest brain T cell transcript signatures were chosen for TCR beta chain sequencing of brain tissue, and of blood when it was available. Before surgery, the patients had been given at least one anti-epileptic drug. The TCR-sequenced patients were children whose drug-resistant epilepsy was caused by tuberous sclerosis complex, focal cortical dysplasia, Rasmussen encephalitis or hemimegalencephaly. The Monarch genomic DNA purification kit was used to extract bulk genomic DNA from unsorted brain tissue and from whole blood. The CDR3 holds 15 amino acids from the cysteine to the phenylalanine. The entry retains the CDR3 DNA only, 45 bases that are in frame from base 1. The germline V gene specifies SGHTS as CDR1 and YDEGEE as CDR2. Trimming takes 2 bases from V and 2 bases from J, and the germline ends sit 14 bases apart.

Points the paper makes about the study in general: The patients' HCMV serostatus was not known, and viral specificity was inferred solely from CDR3 sequence similarity. Sequencing depth differed between pre- and post-surgery blood, so clones missing from the pre-surgery sample may reflect undersampling.

The TCR comes from a boy in the first two years of life with tuberous sclerosis and intractable seizures. The specimen comprised peripheral blood, sampled 4 to 6 months after surgery. The V and J genes are TRBV5-8 and TRBJ2-7; no confident D gene assignment can be made. The nucleotide sequence is given as TGTGCCAGCAGCTTTTTGGAGTCAATGGCCTACGAGCAGTACTTC. This encodes CASSFLESMAYEQYF.